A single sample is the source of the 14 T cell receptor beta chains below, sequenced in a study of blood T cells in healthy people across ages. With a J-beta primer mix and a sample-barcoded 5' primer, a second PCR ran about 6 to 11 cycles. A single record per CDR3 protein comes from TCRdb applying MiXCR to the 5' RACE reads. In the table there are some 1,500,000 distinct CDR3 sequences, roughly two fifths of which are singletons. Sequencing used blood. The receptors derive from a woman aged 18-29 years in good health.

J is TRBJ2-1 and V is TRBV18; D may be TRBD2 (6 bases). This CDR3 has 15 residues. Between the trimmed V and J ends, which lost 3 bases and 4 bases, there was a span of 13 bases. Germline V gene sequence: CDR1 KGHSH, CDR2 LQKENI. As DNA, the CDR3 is TGTGCCAGCTCACCGGACCTAGCGCTTTACAATGAGCAGTTCTTC. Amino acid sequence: CASSPDLALYNEQFF.

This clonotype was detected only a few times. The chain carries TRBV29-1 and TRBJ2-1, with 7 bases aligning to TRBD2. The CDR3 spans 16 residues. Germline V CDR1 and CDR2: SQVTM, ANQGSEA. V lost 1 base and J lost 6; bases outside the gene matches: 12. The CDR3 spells CSVEGLGRARGNEQFF. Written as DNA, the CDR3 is TGCAGCGTTGAAGGGTTAGGGAGGGCCCGGGGCAATGAGCAGTTCTTC.

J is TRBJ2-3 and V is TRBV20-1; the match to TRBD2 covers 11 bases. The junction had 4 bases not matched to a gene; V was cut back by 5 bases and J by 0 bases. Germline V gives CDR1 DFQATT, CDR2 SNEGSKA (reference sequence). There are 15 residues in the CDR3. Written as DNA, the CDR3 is TGCAGTGCTGCAAGGACTAGCGGGAGCACAGATACGCAGTATTTT. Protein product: CSAARTSGSTDTQYF.

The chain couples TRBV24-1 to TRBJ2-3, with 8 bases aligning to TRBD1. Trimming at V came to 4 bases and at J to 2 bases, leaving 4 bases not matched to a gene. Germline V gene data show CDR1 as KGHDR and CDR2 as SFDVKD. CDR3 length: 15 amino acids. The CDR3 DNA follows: TGTGCCACCAGTGACCTGACAGGGGACACAGATACGCAGTATTTT. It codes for CATSDLTGDTDTQYF.

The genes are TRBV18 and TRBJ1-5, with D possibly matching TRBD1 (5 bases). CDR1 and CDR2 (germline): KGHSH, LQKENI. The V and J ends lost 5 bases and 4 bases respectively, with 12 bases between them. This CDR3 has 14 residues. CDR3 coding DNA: TGTGCCAGCTCATCGGCGGGGCCGAATCAGCCCCAGCATTTT. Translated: CASSSAGPNQPQHF. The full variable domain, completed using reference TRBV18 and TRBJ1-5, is NAGVMQNPRHLVRRRGQEARLRCSPMKGHSHVYWYRQLPEEGLKFMVYLQKENIIDESGMPKERFSAEFPKEGPSILRIQQVVRGDSAAYFCASSSAGPNQPQHFGDGTRLSIL.

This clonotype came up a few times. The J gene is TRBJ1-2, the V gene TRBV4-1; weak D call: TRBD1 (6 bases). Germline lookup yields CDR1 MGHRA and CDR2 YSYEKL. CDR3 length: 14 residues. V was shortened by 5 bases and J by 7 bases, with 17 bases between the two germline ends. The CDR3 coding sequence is TGCGCCAGCAGCTTCGGACAGAGTGGGCTTGGCTACACCTTC. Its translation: CASSFGQSGLGYTF.

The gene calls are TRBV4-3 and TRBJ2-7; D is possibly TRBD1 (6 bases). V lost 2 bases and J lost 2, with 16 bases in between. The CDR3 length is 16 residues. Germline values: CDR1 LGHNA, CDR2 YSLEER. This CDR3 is CASSQNTGYGAYEQYF. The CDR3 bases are TGCGCCAGCAGCCAAAATACAGGGTACGGGGCCTACGAGCAGTACTTC.

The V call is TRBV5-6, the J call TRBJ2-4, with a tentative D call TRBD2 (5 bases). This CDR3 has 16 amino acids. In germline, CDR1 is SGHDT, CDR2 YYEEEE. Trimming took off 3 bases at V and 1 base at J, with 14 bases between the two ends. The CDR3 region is CASSSDHWEAKNIQYF. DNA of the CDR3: TGTGCCAGCAGCTCGGATCACTGGGAGGCCAAAAACATTCAGTACTTC.

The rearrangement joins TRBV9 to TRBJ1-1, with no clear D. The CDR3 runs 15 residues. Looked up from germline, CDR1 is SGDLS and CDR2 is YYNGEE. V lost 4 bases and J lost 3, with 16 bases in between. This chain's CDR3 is CASSRAGVGDTEAFF. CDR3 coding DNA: TGTGCCAGCAGCAGAGCCGGGGTTGGGGACACTGAAGCTTTCTTT.

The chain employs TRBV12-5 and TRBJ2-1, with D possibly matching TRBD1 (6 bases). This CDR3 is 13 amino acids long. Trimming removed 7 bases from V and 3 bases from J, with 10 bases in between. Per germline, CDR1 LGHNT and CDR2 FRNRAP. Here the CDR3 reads CASARDNYNEQFF. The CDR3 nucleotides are TGTGCTAGTGCCAGGGACAACTACAATGAGCAGTTCTTC.

The DNA of the CDR3 is TGTGCCAGCAGTATACAGGGTTTCGGCTACACCTTC. Its translation: CASSIQGFGYTF. The chain links TRBV12-3 or TRBV12-4 to TRBJ1-2; D is perhaps TRBD1 (6 bases). The CDR3 length is 12 residues. The V and J ends lost 5 bases and 8 bases respectively, with 12 bases between them.

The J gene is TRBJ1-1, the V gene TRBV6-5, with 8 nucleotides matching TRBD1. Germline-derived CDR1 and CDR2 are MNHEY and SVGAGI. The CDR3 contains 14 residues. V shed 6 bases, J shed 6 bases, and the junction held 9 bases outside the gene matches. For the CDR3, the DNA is TGTGCCAGCAGGCGACAGGGGAATCATGCTGAAGCTTTCTTT. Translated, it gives CASRRQGNHAEAFF.

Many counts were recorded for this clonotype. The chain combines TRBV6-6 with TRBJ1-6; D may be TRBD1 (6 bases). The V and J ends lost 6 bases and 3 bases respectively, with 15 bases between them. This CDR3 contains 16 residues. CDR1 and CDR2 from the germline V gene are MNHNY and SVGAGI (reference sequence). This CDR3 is CASSLAGQFYNSPLHF. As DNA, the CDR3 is TGTGCCAGCAGCTTAGCAGGACAGTTCTATAATTCACCCCTCCACTTT.

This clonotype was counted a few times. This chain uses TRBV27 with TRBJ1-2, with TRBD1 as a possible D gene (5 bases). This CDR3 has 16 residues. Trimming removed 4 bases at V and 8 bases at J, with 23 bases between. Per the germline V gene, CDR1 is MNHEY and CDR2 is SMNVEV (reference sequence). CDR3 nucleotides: TGTGCCAGCAGTTCCACCCAGGGCTGGGGATTAATAGGCTACACCTTC. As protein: CASSSTQGWGLIGYTF.